A single sample is the source of the 14 T cell receptor beta chains below, sequenced in a study of blood T cell repertoires in COVID-19. TCRdb's copy holds only in-frame clones and misses some; the assay was immunoSEQ multiplex PCR. The data show about 260,000 clones, roughly 84% seen once. Sample: peripheral blood. All receptors come from a man aged 60 to 75 with acute or convalescent COVID-19.

The V call is TRBV3-1 (or the pseudogene TRBV3-2), the J call TRBJ2-2, with a tentative D call TRBD1 (5 bases). Trimming removed 0 bases from V and 1 base from J, with 12 bases in between. The CDR3 sequence is 17 residues long. Germline CDR1 is LGHDT and CDR2 is YNNKEL (reference sequence). The CDR3 nucleotides are TGTGCCAGCAGCCAAGATTGGCAGGGAAGGAACACCGGGGAGCTGTTTTTT. Encoded protein: CASSQDWQGRNTGELFF.

This chain joins TRBV21-1 and TRBJ2-5; the table names TRBD2, a call not compared with the DNA. TRBV21-1 is a pseudogene. This CDR3 comprises 15 residues. The CDR3: CASSKEVGVQETQYF. DNA for the CDR3: TGTGCCAGCAGCAAAGAAGTTGGAGTCCAAGAGACCCAGTACTTC.

This clone was observed once. The V call is TRBV7-2, the J call TRBJ2-1; D not resolved. In germline, CDR1 is SGHTA, CDR2 FQGNSA. This CDR3 has 16 amino acids. Trimming removed 1 base at V and 2 bases at J, with 12 bases between. CDR3 residues: CASSLEVAAPYNEQFF. Written as DNA, the CDR3 is TGTGCCAGCAGCTTAGAGGTAGCTGCTCCCTACAATGAGCAGTTCTTC.

A remark on this clone: Sequence at one end of the junction differs from germline and may be a read error. The rearrangement joins TRBV5-1 to TRBJ2-3; the match to TRBD2 covers 7 bases. The CDR3 has 14 residues. Germline CDR1 SGHRS, CDR2 YFSETQ. As DNA, the CDR3 is TGCGCCAGCAGCCCTAGCGTTGGGGGGGATATGCAGTATTTT. Its protein product is CASSPSVGGDMQYF.

The chain has TRBV7-9 and TRBJ2-7; maybe TRBD1 (7 bases). V was shortened by 1 base and J by 4 bases, with 14 bases between the two germline ends. This CDR3 is built from 15 residues. CDR1 SEHNR and CDR2 FQNEAQ come from the germline V gene (reference sequence). CDR3 DNA: TGTGCCAGCAGCTTAGTGGAGGGGGCATCGTACGAGCAGTACTTC. This sequence encodes CASSLVEGASYEQYF. The full variable domain, its missing parts supplied by reference TRBV7-9 and TRBJ2-7, is DTGVSQNPRHKITKRGQNVTFRCDPISEHNRLYWYRQTLGQGPEFLTYFQNEAQLEKSRLLSDRFSAERPKGSFSTLEIQRTEQGDSAMYLCASSLVEGASYEQYFGPGTRLTVT.

This chain links TRBV29-1 with TRBJ1-2, with 10 bases fitting TRBD1. This CDR3 has 14 amino acids. The germline CDR1 and CDR2 sequences are SQVTM and ANQGSEA. V lost 0 bases to trimming and J lost 5 bases; unmatched junction nucleotides: 3. The CDR3 nucleotides read TGCAGCGTTGAAGATTGGGACAGGGGATATGGCTACACCTTC. Its translation: CSVEDWDRGYGYTF.

The rearrangement joins TRBV5-6 to TRBJ2-7, with D possibly TRBD1 on 6 matching bases. The ends were cut back, 3 bases at V and 4 bases at J, with 11 bases in the middle. This CDR3 has 13 residues. Germline CDR1 SGHDT, CDR2 YYEEEE. CDR3 coding DNA: TGTGCCAGCAGCTCAGGGGTAGGATACGAGCAGTACTTC. Translation gives CASSSGVGYEQYF.

This chain uses TRBV18 with TRBJ1-5, with a possible D match to TRBD1 (6 bases). The CDR3 length is 16 residues. Trimming cost V 0 bases and J 4 bases, with 13 bases left between them. Germline CDR1 reads KGHSH; CDR2 reads LQKENI. The CDR3 reads CASSPPGQLRNQPQHF. CDR3 bases: TGTGCCAGCTCACCACCCGGACAGCTCCGAAATCAGCCCCAGCATTTT.

The chain couples TRBV10-2 to TRBJ2-7; 10 bases agree with TRBD1. CDR3 length: 14 amino acids. V shed 5 bases and J 3 bases; nucleotides not matched to a gene: 4. CDR1 and CDR2 (germline): WSHSY, SAAADI. The DNA of the CDR3 is TGCGCCAGCAGTCCGGGACAGGGGTTCTACGAGCAGTACTTC. Its protein product is CASSPGQGFYEQYF.

The chain uses TRBV7-6 and TRBJ2-1, with 10 bases fitting TRBD1. The CDR3 extends over 15 amino acids. Germline lookup yields CDR1 SGHVS and CDR2 FNYEAQ. V dropped 7 bases and J dropped 3; count of bases not matched to a gene: 6. The CDR3 nucleotides read TGTGCCAGCACTCCCCGGGACAGGGGCTACAATGAGCAGTTCTTC. Translation gives CASTPRDRGYNEQFF. The full variable domain, in which reference TRBV7-6 and TRBJ2-1 provide the parts outside the CDR3, is GAGVSQSPRYKVTKRGQDVALRCDPISGHVSLYWYRQALGQGPEFLTYFNYEAQQDKSGLPNDRFSAERPEGSISTLTIQRTEQRDSAMYRCASTPRDRGYNEQFFGPGTRLTVL.

The chain has TRBV24-1 and TRBJ2-3, with 7 bases aligning to TRBD1. Germline assignment: CDR1 KGHDR and CDR2 SFDVKD. This CDR3 is built from 12 residues. Unmatched junction bases numbered 0, after V lost 5 bases and J lost 5 bases. Written as DNA, the CDR3 is TGTGCCACCAGTGGACAGGGAGATACGCAGTATTTT. This sequence encodes CATSGQGDTQYF.

This chain's CDR3 is CASSPRTGAMARTF. The CDR3 DNA follows: TGTGCCAGCAGCCCTCGGACAGGAGCTATGGCTAGAACCTTC. The V and J genes are TRBV6-2 or TRBV6-3 and TRBJ1-2; 7 positions match TRBD1. V was pared by 6 bases and J by 14 bases, with 18 bases of the junction left unmatched. The CDR3 runs 14 residues. CDR1 is MNHEY and CDR2 is SVGEGT in the germline V gene.

The chain has TRBV5-1 and TRBJ1-6; D is perhaps TRBD1 (6 bases). The CDR3 totals 14 residues. V lost 4 bases and J lost 5, with 10 bases in between. CDR1 and CDR2 from the germline V gene are SGHRS and YFSETQ. The CDR3 DNA is TGCGCCAGCAGCCCGGACAGCAATAATTCACCCCTCCACTTT. This codes for CASSPDSNNSPLHF.

This chain uses TRBV7-8 with TRBJ2-3, with D tentatively TRBD1 (6 bases). From germline, CDR1 is SGHVS and CDR2 FQNEAQ. V lost 4 bases to trimming and J lost 10 bases, with 18 bases between them. The CDR3 sequence is 14 residues long. The CDR3 loop reads CASSYTSGASAQYF. The CDR3 region has the DNA TGTGCCAGCAGCTATACGTCAGGGGCGAGTGCGCAGTATTTT. Supplemented by reference TRBV7-8 and TRBJ2-3, the full variable domain reads GAGVSQSPRYKVAKRGQDVALRCDPISGHVSLFWYQQALGQGPEFLTYFQNEAQLDKSGLPSDRFFAERPEGSVSTLKIQRTQQEDSAVYLCASSYTSGASAQYFGPGTRLTVL.